A selection of T cell receptor beta chains follows, all from one sample in a study of blood T cells in healthy people across ages. In TCRdb, the 5' RACE reads were re-called with MiXCR into one record per CDR3 protein. The sample contains about 830,000 distinct CDR3 sequences, roughly 60% of which appear only once. Sequencing was performed on blood. The receptors were sampled from a man aged 30 to 39 in good health. Each CDR3 is given with its conserved first and last residue.

TRBJ2-1,14,TRBV20-1,CSAPLAGGHWEQFF
TRBJ2-1,15,TRBV5-5,CASSFSGALYNEQFF
TRBJ1-1,14,TRBV9,CASTPGTGAAEAFF
TRBJ2-3,15,TRBV20-1,CSARGRAIVADTQYF
TRBJ2-4,16,TRBV9,CASGTGDVGVSDIQYF
TRBJ2-1,12,TRBV7-8,CASSLSSHEQFF
TRBJ2-1,18,TRBV7-7,CASSLSNAGTGAYNEQFF
TRBJ2-3,15,TRBV7-2,CASSFLMASTDTQYF
TRBJ2-1,16,TRBV2,CASTPPGTSGYNEQFF
TRBJ1-6,13,TRBV20-1,CSARRDINSPLHF
TRBJ1-1,16,TRBV7-2,CASSLIPGQGSTEAFF
TRBJ2-7,13,TRBV10-3,CATVRREGNEQYF
TRBJ2-1,10,TRBV20-1,CTNKRGEQFF
TRBJ2-1,13,TRBV20-1,CSAFRDSYNEQFF
TRBJ2-7,16,TRBV6-2/TRBV6-3,CASSYSRRGPSYEQYF
TRBJ2-3,15,TRBV7-2,CASSLGGFWTDTQYF
TRBJ2-7,14,TRBV30,CAWNKGRISYEQYF
TRBJ2-3,15,TRBV5-1,CASSREGLSTDTQYF
TRBJ2-3,15,TRBV9,CASSPRTTSTDTQYF
TRBJ2-3,13,TRBV6-6,CASSYKGIDTQYF
TRBJ2-7,16,TRBV20-1,CSARDLRAAWTYEQYF
TRBJ2-7,15,TRBV20-1,CSAIGDRGTHDEQYF
TRBJ2-3,14,TRBV20-1,CSARAGTGGDTQYF
TRBJ2-3,13,TRBV7-2,CASSLGRDDGQYF
TRBJ1-1,13,TRBV12-3/TRBV12-4,CASSSTRYTEAFF
-,13,TRBV5-6,CASSIDEKETQYF
TRBJ2-3,15,TRBV20-1,CSASWTRQGPDTQYF
TRBJ2-5,18,TRBV10-3,CAISTSPGLAGGQETQYF
TRBJ2-7,17,TRBV18,CASSKHASGQRSYEQYF
TRBJ2-1,17,TRBV19,CASQPGTRVSLGNEQFF
TRBJ1-4,11,TRBV30,CAWSVQEKLFF
TRBJ1-4,15,TRBV29-1,CSVLGGRQSNEKLFF
TRBJ1-2,11,TRBV29-1,CSGRDNYGYTF
TRBJ2-1,18,TRBV20-1,CSARAFSASGGIWDEQFF
TRBJ2-4,13,TRBV6-1,CASSEGGVNIQYF
TRBJ2-5,15,TRBV11-2,CASSPSGSLRHEQYF